Each of the 20 T cell receptor beta chains below was sequenced from the same sample in a study of T cell responses to AZD1222 COVID-19 vaccine. Libraries were prepared by immunoSEQ multiplex PCR; TCRdb keeps only in-frame clonotypes and omits some of them. The sample consists of approximately 130,000 clones, more than 85% of them appearing once. The starting material was peripheral blood, obtained on day 0 of AZD1222 vaccination. The source is an adult in good health.

The chain carries TRBV9 and TRBJ2-5, with D perhaps matching TRBD1 (5 bases). CDR1 and CDR2 from the germline V gene are SGDLS and YYNGEE. This CDR3 spans 13 amino acids. The V end lost 0 bases, the J end lost 5 bases, and 8 bases lay between the germline ends. The CDR3 region is CASSVDSGETQYF. DNA for the CDR3: TGTGCCAGCAGCGTAGATTCAGGGGAGACCCAGTACTTC.

The CDR3 nucleotides are TGTGCCAGTCACCCTCTAAGTGGGGTGCCGACCTCTGGAAACACCATATATTTT. Protein sequence: CASHPLSGVPTSGNTIYF. This chain links TRBV19 with TRBJ1-3; D not resolved. CDR1 and CDR2 from the germline V gene are LNHDA and SQIVND (reference sequence). V was shortened by 8 bases and J by 0 bases, with 23 bases between the two germline ends. The CDR3 totals 18 residues.

This chain links TRBV9 with TRBJ1-2; no clear D. In germline, CDR1 is SGDLS, CDR2 YYNGEE. Trimming took off 4 bases at V and 7 bases at J, with 14 bases between the two ends. This CDR3 has 13 amino acids. DNA for the CDR3: TGTGCCAGCAGCATCGTGGGCACTTCTGGCTACACCTTC. Its translation is CASSIVGTSGYTF.

The chain has TRBV9 and TRBJ2-1; D is possibly TRBD1 (6 bases). Trimming took 0 bases from V and 10 from J, leaving 8 bases between them. This CDR3 is 12 amino acids long. Germline V gene sequence: CDR1 SGDLS, CDR2 YYNGEE. This chain's CDR3 is CASSVVGGEQFF. CDR3 sequence (DNA): TGTGCCAGCAGCGTAGTAGGGGGAGAGCAGTTCTTC. The complete variable domain, with remaining parts taken from reference TRBV9 and TRBJ2-1, reads DSGVTQTPKHLITATGQRVTLRCSPRSGDLSVYWYQQSLDQGLQFLIQYYNGEERAKGNILERFSAQQFPDLHSELNLSSLELGDSALYFCASSVVGGEQFFGPGTRLTVL.

The V call is TRBV18, the J call TRBJ1-4; 7 bases agree with TRBD1. The germline CDR1 and CDR2 sequences are KGHSH and LQKENI. This CDR3 has 15 amino acids. Trimming cost V 3 bases and J 6 bases; bases outside gene matches: 7. CDR3 loop: CASSPLQGSYEKLFF. The CDR3 DNA sequence: TGTGCCAGCTCACCCTTACAGGGGAGTTATGAAAAACTGTTTTTT.

V and J are TRBV6-5 and TRBJ1-1, with D perhaps TRBD1 (5 bases). The germline V gene has CDR1 MNHEY and CDR2 SVGAGI. V was trimmed by 4 bases and J by 10 bases, leaving 16 bases between them. The CDR3 consists of 13 residues. Here the CDR3 reads CASSSQAGTGAFF. Written as DNA, the CDR3 is TGTGCCAGCAGTTCCCAAGCGGGGACCGGAGCTTTCTTT.

The rearrangement uses TRBV6-1 and TRBJ1-5, with D unresolved. Looked up from germline, CDR1 is MNHNS and CDR2 is SASEGT. The CDR3 is 14 residues long. Trimming removed 1 base from V and 3 bases from J, with 7 bases in between. The CDR3 sequence: CASSEGGNNQPQHF. CDR3 in DNA: TGTGCCAGCAGTGAAGGGGGAAACAATCAGCCCCAGCATTTT.

The chain has TRBV4-1 and TRBJ2-7; D is perhaps TRBD1 (6 bases). Trimming cost V 1 base and J 3 bases, with 13 bases left between them. Germline CDR1 reads MGHRA; CDR2 reads YSYEKL. There are 15 residues in the CDR3. CDR3 loop: CASSQVWDIYYEQYF. The CDR3 bases are TGCGCCAGCAGCCAAGTTTGGGACATTTACTACGAGCAGTACTTC.

This clone is a singleton in its sample. The V and J genes are TRBV5-5 and TRBJ2-3; weak D call: TRBD2 (5 bases). The germline V and J ends were trimmed by 4 bases and 0 bases, with 15 bases remaining between them. This CDR3 has 16 amino acids. Germline V gives CDR1 SGHKS, CDR2 YYEKEE (reference sequence). The CDR3 is CASSRGAYDSTDTQYF. The CDR3 DNA is TGTGCCAGCAGCCGGGGTGCGTACGATAGCACAGATACGCAGTATTTT.

The chain has TRBV7-8 and TRBJ1-2; TRBD1 might be the D (6 bases). This CDR3 comprises 14 residues. Trimming shortened V by 2 bases and J by 7 bases, and 14 bases separated the two germline ends. In germline, CDR1 is SGHVS, CDR2 FQNEAQ. CDR3 sequence: CASSLRGVSVGYTF. DNA for the CDR3: TGTGCCAGCAGCTTAAGGGGGGTTTCGGTTGGCTACACCTTC. The full variable domain, rest sourced from reference TRBV7-8 and TRBJ1-2, is GAGVSQSPRYKVAKRGQDVALRCDPISGHVSLFWYQQALGQGPEFLTYFQNEAQLDKSGLPSDRFFAERPEGSVSTLKIQRTQQEDSAVYLCASSLRGVSVGYTFGSGTRLTVV.

This chain joins TRBV19 and TRBJ1-3; tentative D call: TRBD1 (6 bases). With 7 bases removed from V and 0 bases from J, the gap between germline ends came to 13 bases. The length of the CDR3 is 15 residues. Germline V gives CDR1 LNHDA, CDR2 SQIVND (reference sequence). The CDR3 reads CASIEGDNSGNTIYF. DNA of the CDR3: TGTGCCAGTATTGAGGGGGACAACTCTGGAAACACCATATATTTT.

The chain carries TRBV7-9 and TRBJ1-1; perhaps TRBD1 as D (6 bases). Germline loops: CDR1 SEHNR, CDR2 FQNEAQ (reference sequence). This CDR3 comprises 19 residues. The V end was cut by 2 bases, the J end by 1 base, with 23 bases between. The CDR3 sequence: CASSLPSPAWGGRNTEAFF. Here the CDR3 DNA reads TGTGCCAGCAGCTTACCATCCCCGGCATGGGGGGGGCGGAACACTGAAGCTTTCTTT.

This clone was detected only once. This chain links TRBV6-5 with TRBJ1-5, with a weak D call TRBD1 (5 bases). The CDR3 sequence is 15 residues long. The V end was cut by 10 bases, the J end by 2 bases, with 18 bases between. Germline loops: CDR1 MNHEY, CDR2 SVGAGI. Here the CDR3 reads CATLGITGGNQPQHF. For the CDR3, the DNA is TGTGCCACCCTCGGTATAACAGGAGGCAATCAGCCCCAGCATTTT.

V usage is TRBV2 and J usage is TRBJ1-5, with D possibly TRBD1 on 5 matching bases. V was trimmed by 6 bases and J by 0 bases, leaving 15 bases between them. Germline V gives CDR1 SNHLY, CDR2 FYNNEI. The CDR3 covers 16 residues. The CDR3 is CASRESGHFSNQPQHF. For the CDR3, the DNA is TGTGCCAGCAGGGAATCAGGGCACTTTAGCAATCAGCCCCAGCATTTT.

CDR3 sequence reads: CATSRDRFRLAGPTGELFF. CDR3 DNA sequence: TGTGCCACCAGCAGAGATCGATTTAGACTAGCGGGGCCCACCGGGGAGCTGTTTTTT. The chain joins TRBV15 to TRBJ2-2; 11 nucleotides match TRBD2. The germline CDR1 and CDR2 sequences are LNHNV and YYDKDF (reference sequence). V shed 0 bases and J 4 bases; nucleotides not matched to a gene: 10. The CDR3 has 19 residues.

CDR3 protein: CASSPPKGPNTGELFF. The CDR3 nucleotides are TGTGCCAGCTCACCACCGAAGGGTCCGAACACCGGGGAGCTGTTTTTT. The rearrangement joins TRBV18 to TRBJ2-2; no reliable D call. With 0 bases removed from V and 0 bases from J, the gap between germline ends came to 8 bases. Looked up from germline, CDR1 is KGHSH and CDR2 is LQKENI. The CDR3 is 16 residues long.

This rearrangement joins TRBV6-1 to TRBJ2-6; possible D gene TRBD1, 6 bases. Trimming pared 1 base from V and 2 bases from J, leaving 9 bases between. CDR1 MNHNS and CDR2 SASEGT come from the germline V gene. The CDR3 is made up of 16 amino acids. In DNA form, the CDR3 reads TGTGCCAGCAGTGAAGAAACAGGGACTGGGGCCAACGTCCTGACTTTC. Protein: CASSEETGTGANVLTF.

This chain uses TRBV5-1 with TRBJ2-2; D might be TRBD1 (5 bases). CDR1 is SGHRS and CDR2 is YFSETQ in the germline V gene. The CDR3 is 17 amino acids. Between the trimmed V and J ends, which lost 0 bases and 1 base, there was a span of 13 bases. The chain's CDR3 is CASSLDSGWGNTGELFF. Here the CDR3 DNA reads TGCGCCAGCAGCTTGGACTCAGGGTGGGGGAACACCGGGGAGCTGTTTTTT. Full variable domain (rest looked up from reference TRBV5-1 and TRBJ2-2): KAGVTQTPRYLIKTRGQQVTLSCSPISGHRSVSWYQQTPGQGLQFLFEYFSETQRNKGNFPGRFSGRQFSNSRSEMNVSTLELGDSALYLCASSLDSGWGNTGELFFGEGSRLTVL.

V gene TRBV4-1 combines with J gene TRBJ1-1, with D possibly being TRBD1 (5 bases). This CDR3 is built from 16 residues. In germline, CDR1 is MGHRA, CDR2 YSYEKL. V shed 0 bases and J shed 5 bases, with 16 bases lying between them. The CDR3 spells CASSQDPGQGETEAFF. The CDR3 coding sequence is TGCGCCAGCAGCCAAGATCCCGGCCAGGGAGAAACTGAAGCTTTCTTT.

The rearrangement joins TRBV28 to TRBJ1-6, with TRBD1 matching over 7 bases. Germline V CDR1 and CDR2: MDHEN, SYDVKM. CDR3 length equals 15 residues. V trimming: 2 bases; J trimming: 8 bases; junction bases outside the gene matches: 6. The CDR3 DNA follows: TGTGCCAGCAGTTTAGAGACAGGGCTGGATTCACCCCTCCACTTT. Translating it yields CASSLETGLDSPLHF.